In its sample, the clone carrying this T cell receptor (beta chain) was seen a few times. Its antigen remains unidentified. Samples each yielded at least 6 micrograms of total RNA. This entry is derived from a study of blood T cells in healthy people across ages. Study outcomes and limitations: Percentage of naive T cells showed a strong correlation with TCR beta diversity. Estimated diversity, derived from one million T cells, was regarded as an underestimate.

Germline V gene lookup returns CDR1 ENHRY and CDR2 SYGVKD. CDR3 size: 14 residues. The trim removed 5 bases at V and 2 bases at J, leaving 4 bases unmatched. Then a second PCR, running roughly 7 to 11 cycles, was carried out with a sample-barcoded 5' primer and a J-beta primer mix. Samples each returned at least 2.5 million CDR3-containing paired-end reads. In TCRdb, the 5' RACE reads were re-called with MiXCR into one record per CDR3 protein. Here the sample spans just over 1 million distinct CDR3 sequences, around 45% being singletons. The J gene is TRBJ2-7, the V gene TRBV10-3, with 9 bases aligning to TRBD1. Sequenced sample: blood. This clonotype was obtained from a woman aged 55-70 years in good health. The CDR3 region has the DNA TGTGCCATCAGTCTTGGGACAGGGACCTACGAGCAGTACTTC. Amino acid sequence: CAISLGTGTYEQYF.